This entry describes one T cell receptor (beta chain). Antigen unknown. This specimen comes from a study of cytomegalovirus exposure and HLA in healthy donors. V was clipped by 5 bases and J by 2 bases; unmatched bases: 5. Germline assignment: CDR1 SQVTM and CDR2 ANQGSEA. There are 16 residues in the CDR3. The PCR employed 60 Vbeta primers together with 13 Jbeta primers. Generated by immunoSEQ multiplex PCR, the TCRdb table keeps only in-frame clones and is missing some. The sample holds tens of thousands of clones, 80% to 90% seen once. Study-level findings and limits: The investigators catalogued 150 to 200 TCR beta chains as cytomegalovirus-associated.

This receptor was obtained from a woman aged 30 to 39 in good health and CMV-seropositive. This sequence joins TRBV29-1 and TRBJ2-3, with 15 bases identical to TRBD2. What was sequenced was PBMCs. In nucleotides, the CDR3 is TGCAGCGTTCTCGGACTAGCGGGAGGGTTCACAGATACGCAGTATTTT. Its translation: CSVLGLAGGFTDTQYF.